This T cell receptor beta chain came from a study of blood T cell repertoires in COVID-19 (dated by TCRdb to about 2020). With regard to the full study: The collaborator samples originated in the United States, Italy and Spain and spanned the acute and convalescent phases of COVID-19. The prospective study material was composed of cDNA or gDNA derived from T cells, B-cell-depleted T cells, or PBMCs. The dataset comprised deeply sampled blood TCRbeta repertoires from subjects exposed to, actively infected with, or recovered from COVID-19. The repertoires were made available in a free public database intended to serve as a resource for research on the immune response to SARS-CoV-2. Samples came from the ongoing ImmuneRACE study (first 160 participants) plus 1,254 subjects from 6 global collaborators. The sample metadata nearly always contained a de-identified subject ID, COVID-19 status, age in years and sex. Where available, HLA class I and class II types were obtained from metadata supplied by the sample provider rather than from assay-based typing. Study-wide conclusions, independent of this receptor: Clinical and demographic metadata were provided uncurated, with the amount varying by source and participant.

Regarding this clone: Its specific antigen is unknown. Base qualities are not recorded, but no much larger clone differs from it by a single base.

Enrolling through a virtual design, the prospective study's participants ranged in age from about 18 to 100 years and lived across roughly 24 United States geographic areas. Cohort assignment in the prospective study relied on participant-reported clinical history from a screening survey and a study questionnaire. Recovered participants in ImmuneRACE Cohort 3 were defined by two consecutive negative NP/OP PCR tests, clearance by a healthcare professional, or resolution of symptoms. In the prospective study, mobile phlebotomists collected whole blood, serum and a nasopharyngeal or oropharyngeal swab from each participant. Prospective study participants could optionally give additional blood draws and questionnaires over a roughly 2-month period. Prospective study blood samples were shipped either frozen or at room temperature before DNA extraction. The immunoSEQ Assay, a bias-controlled multiplex PCR, was used to amplify TCRbeta CDR3 regions from genomic DNA. The study's processing was this. Within the assay, amplification of reference gene primers was used to estimate how many nucleated cells each sample contained. To quantify the absolute abundance of each unique TCRbeta CDR3 rearrangement, sequence reads were collapsed and filtered. For each sample, productive Simpson clonality was calculated as the square root of Simpson's diversity index over productive rearrangements. This is the immuneACCESS table as TCRdb keeps it, with only in-frame sequences that have V and J called. A part of the clones is gone; compared with another copy, unresolved V genes explain less than half, and the rest is unexplained. The V and J calls and clone size were taken over from that table, and D and trimming were inferred from the DNA. Present in this sample are approximately 300,000 clones, roughly 88% of which were seen just once. The ten biggest clones cover about 4.1% of the sample.

The cysteine opens and the phenylalanine closes a CDR3 of 13 amino acids. Kept here is only the CDR3 DNA, which spans 39 bases and is read in frame from base 1. V was cut back by 5 bases and J by 4 bases, leaving a gap of 11 bases between them. Taken from the germline V gene (reference sequence), the CDR1 and CDR2 loops are MNHEY and SMNVEV. Recombination linked TRBV27 to TRBJ1-1; a confident D gene designation cannot be given. The TCR was taken from a woman aged 25-40 years who had recovered from COVID-19. Sequencing used PBMCs or T cells enriched from blood (not recorded which). The nucleotide sequence is given as TGTGCCAGCAGTGTCGAGGTTACCACTGAAGCTTTCTTT. The resulting protein is CASSVEVTTEAFF.